The 8 T cell receptor beta chains listed next were all sequenced from one sample in a study of cytomegalovirus exposure and HLA in healthy donors. 60 Vbeta and 13 Jbeta primers were used in PCR. This table comes from immunoSEQ multiplex PCR, and its TCRdb copy is limited to in-frame clones, with some not included. Of more than 80,000 clones in the sample, 63% were seen once. The material sequenced was PBMCs. The receptors shown here come from a woman aged 35 to 49 in good health and CMV-seropositive.

The V call is TRBV19, the J call TRBJ2-3; tentative D call: TRBD1 (6 bases). V was pared by 6 bases and J by 2 bases, with 15 bases between. Germline CDR1 LNHDA, CDR2 SQIVND (reference sequence). The CDR3 spans 15 residues. The CDR3 sequence is CASRGASILTDTQYF. The CDR3 region has the DNA TGTGCCAGTAGGGGGGCCTCGATCCTCACAGATACGCAGTATTTT.

This chain joins TRBV28 and TRBJ2-3; D is possibly TRBD1 (5 bases). Germline CDR1 and CDR2: MDHEN and SYDVKM. The CDR3 sequence is 16 residues long. The V gene lost 4 bases and the J gene lost 4 bases, with 18 bases spanning the gap. The CDR3 here is CASSSLPTGPADTQYF. For the CDR3, the DNA is TGTGCCAGCAGTTCCTTGCCAACAGGCCCTGCAGATACGCAGTATTTT.

The table lists this clone with a few counts. The chain employs TRBV30 and TRBJ2-7; 13 bases fit TRBD2. The CDR3 is 15 amino acids. After removal of 3 bases from V and 8 bases from J, the junction contained 10 bases not matched to a gene. The germline CDR1 and CDR2 sequences are GTSNPN and SVGIG (reference sequence). The CDR3 DNA reads TGTGCCTGGAGCCCCGGACTAGCGGGAGAAACCCAGCAGTACTTC. Protein product: CAWSPGLAGETQQYF.

This sequence joins TRBV5-1 and TRBJ2-6, with TRBD1 matching 9 bases. The junction had 1 base not matched to a gene; V was cut back by 0 bases and J by 3 bases. Germline CDR1 SGHRS, CDR2 YFSETQ. CDR3 length: 16 residues. CDR3 coding DNA: TGCGCCAGCAGCTTGGGGACAGGGGTTGGGGCCAACGTCCTGACTTTC. Its protein is CASSLGTGVGANVLTF.

The chain combines TRBV4-2 with TRBJ1-2; TRBD1 matches at 9 bases. V was clipped by 0 bases and J by 1 base; unmatched bases: 6. This CDR3 region has 17 residues. The germline V gene encodes CDR1 LGHNA and CDR2 YNFKEQ. The CDR3 coding sequence is TGTGCCAGCAGCCAAGACCGGACAGGGGAAGTTAACTATGGCTACACCTTC. Translating it yields CASSQDRTGEVNYGYTF.

The rearrangement uses TRBV5-6 and TRBJ2-7; the D gene is possibly TRBD1 (5 bases). The CDR3 extends over 13 amino acids. The ends were cut back, 1 base at V and 3 bases at J, with 8 bases in the middle. Germline assignment: CDR1 SGHDT and CDR2 YYEEEE. CDR3 DNA: TGTGCCAGCAGCTTGCTAGGGGACTACGAGCAGTACTTC. Translating it yields CASSLLGDYEQYF. Full variable domain (remainder filled in from reference TRBV5-6 and TRBJ2-7): DAGVTQSPTHLIKTRGQQVTLRCSPKSGHDTVSWYQQALGQGPQFIFQYYEEEERQRGNFPDRFSGHQFPNYSSELNVNALLLGDSALYLCASSLLGDYEQYFGPGTRLTVT.

The CDR3 region has the DNA TGTGCCAGCAGGGGACAGGGGCGCACTGAAGCTTTCTTT. This gives the protein CASRGQGRTEAFF. The rearrangement links TRBV2 to TRBJ1-1; TRBD1 agrees at 10 bases. The CDR3 is made up of 13 amino acids. Germline values: CDR1 SNHLY, CDR2 FYNNEI. Trimming cost V 6 bases and J 4 bases; bases outside gene matches: 2.

This clone came up once. J is TRBJ1-5 and V is TRBV27; D is perhaps TRBD1 (5 bases). The CDR3 length is 14 residues. Looked up from germline, CDR1 is MNHEY and CDR2 is SMNVEV (reference sequence). With 1 base removed from V and 2 bases from J, the gap between germline ends came to 6 bases. The CDR3 bases are TGTGCCAGCAGTTTATGGGGGGGCAATCAGCCCCAGCATTTT. Protein sequence: CASSLWGGNQPQHF.